The source of this TCR beta chain is a study of blood T cell repertoires in COVID-19. On the study more broadly: T cells, B-cell-depleted T cells, or PBMCs provided the cDNA or gDNA that served as material.

J was trimmed by 4 bases and V by 4 bases; bases with no gene match: 3. The germline CDR1 and CDR2 sequences are LGHDT and YNNKEL (reference sequence). The CDR3 totals 15 residues. Sequenced by immunoSEQ multiplex PCR; TCRdb stores in-frame clones only, minus some. This sample yields under 350,000 clones, of which around four fifths are seen a single time; 8% to 9.5% belongs to the top ten. The chain recombines TRBV3-1 (or the pseudogene TRBV3-2) with TRBJ2-1; 11 nucleotides match TRBD2. This clonotype originated in a woman in her forties or fifties who had recovered from COVID-19. The sample was peripheral blood. In DNA form, the CDR3 reads TGTGCCAGCAGCCTAGCGGGGGGGGTTTACAATGAGCAGTTCTTC. Translated, it gives CASSLAGGVYNEQFF.